A single sample gave rise to the 22 T cell receptor beta chains below, sequenced in a study of molecular identifiers for immune sequencing clone quantification. TCRdb reanalysed the PCR reads using MiXCR and keeps one entry per CDR3 protein. Among roughly 300,000 distinct CDR3 sequences listed, roughly a quarter were seen once. The specimen sequenced was naive CD8+ T cells from blood, with Jurkat cell RNA spiked in. Subset specified: FACS-sorted CD8+CD4-CCR7+CD45RA+ naive T cells. The source is a human donor in good health. Some libraries in this study had Jurkat cell RNA spiked in.

This clonotype has just a few counts. The chain is built from TRBV27 and TRBJ1-5; D is perhaps TRBD1 (6 bases). Germline V gives CDR1 MNHEY, CDR2 SMNVEV (reference sequence). V gave up 5 bases and J gave up 8 bases, with 16 bases separating them. The CDR3 runs to 14 residues. The CDR3 DNA reads as TGTGCCAGCAGTCCGCGACAGGCGATAAAGCCCCAGCATTTT. Translation gives CASSPRQAIKPQHF.

As concerns this clonotype: Just one base apart from a much larger clone, this may be a read error. The chain is built from TRBV12-3 or TRBV12-4 and TRBJ2-7; the D gene is possibly TRBD1 (6 bases). The CDR3 loop spans 13 amino acids. This chain's CDR3 is CASSWTASYKQYF. In DNA form, the CDR3 reads TGTGCCAGCAGTTGGACAGCCTCCTACAAGCAGTACTTC.

This clonotype was observed at least ten times. The chain is built from TRBV6-5 and TRBJ2-3, with D unclear. CDR3 length: 15 residues. Germline values: CDR1 MNHEY, CDR2 SVGAGI. Between the trimmed V and J ends, which lost 0 bases and 4 bases, there was a span of 11 bases. CDR3 sequence (DNA): TGTGCCAGCAGTTACTCGAGACGCGGCGCAGATACGCAGTATTTT. Protein sequence: CASSYSRRGADTQYF.

Many counts were recorded for this clonotype. This sequence joins TRBV28 and TRBJ2-3; weak D call: TRBD2 (6 bases). V lost 6 bases to trimming and J lost 2 bases, with 15 bases between them. Germline CDR1 and CDR2: MDHEN and SYDVKM. The CDR3 length is 15 residues. The CDR3 DNA is TGTGCCAGCAGACACGGGAGCGCTAACACAGATACGCAGTATTTT. Its translation: CASRHGSANTDTQYF.

The sample holds many counts of this clonotype. V and J are TRBV4-3 and TRBJ2-7, with D perhaps matching TRBD1 or TRBD2 (5 bases each). CDR1 is LGHNA, CDR2 YSLEER, per germline. V was cut by 4 bases and J by 1 base, with 11 bases left in between. This CDR3 comprises 14 residues. The chain's CDR3 is CASSPGKGSYEQYF. In DNA, the CDR3 is TGCGCCAGCAGCCCCGGGAAGGGGTCCTACGAGCAGTACTTC.

The sample holds a few counts of this clonotype. The J gene is TRBJ2-7, the V gene TRBV15; a possible D gene is TRBD2 (6 bases). The CDR3 spans 14 residues. Germline lookup yields CDR1 LNHNV and CDR2 YYDKDF (reference sequence). V lost 0 bases and J lost 2, with 8 bases in between. CDR3: CATSRDSGAYEQYF. The CDR3 bases are TGTGCCACCAGCAGAGACTCGGGGGCCTACGAGCAGTACTTC.

The chain employs TRBV6-2 or TRBV6-3 and TRBJ1-5, with D possibly matching TRBD1 (5 bases). The CDR3 covers 16 residues. Trimming stripped 2 bases from V and 3 bases from J, with 14 bases between. Germline values: CDR1 MNHEY, CDR2 SVGEGT. CDR3 sequence reads: CASSYRPQGSNQPQHF. CDR3 nucleotide sequence: TGTGCCAGCAGTTACAGACCGCAGGGATCCAATCAGCCCCAGCATTTT.

Notes on this clonotype: This may be a read error, as it is one base from a much larger clone. The chain carries TRBV6-5 and TRBJ2-1, with 7 bases lining up with TRBD1. The junction had 9 bases not matched to a gene; V was cut back by 2 bases and J by 8 bases. Germline CDR1 reads MNHEY; CDR2 reads SVGAGI. The CDR3 length is 15 residues. This CDR3 reads CASSYPEGGFDEQFF. In nucleotides, the CDR3 is TGTGCCAGCAGTTACCCAGAAGGGGGCTTCGATGAGCAGTTCTTC.

Comment on this clonotype: This may arise from a read error, as a much more abundant clone is one base away. The chain joins TRBV5-6 to TRBJ2-3; unclear D gene. Germline V gene data show CDR1 as SGHDT and CDR2 as YYEEEE. Deletions cut 0 bases from V and 6 bases from J, with 11 bases between. The CDR3 totals 14 residues. The CDR3 DNA follows: TGTGCCAGCAGCTTGGCGCAGGCCCGGGATACGCAGTATTTT. Translating gives CASSLAQARDTQYF.

The count of this clonotype is one. V usage is TRBV4-1 and J usage is TRBJ2-3; D gene uncertain. The CDR3 extends over 13 amino acids. In germline, CDR1 is MGHRA, CDR2 YSYEKL. Trimming removed 4 bases from V and 2 bases from J, with 7 bases in between. The chain's CDR3 is CASSPWVTDTQYF. The CDR3 nucleotides read TGCGCCAGCAGCCCCTGGGTCACAGATACGCAGTATTTT.

As regards this clonotype: A much larger clone lies a single base off, so this may be a read error. This sequence joins TRBV29-1 and TRBJ2-4; no firm D call. The germline V gene has CDR1 SQVTM and CDR2 ANQGSEA. V lost 3 bases, J lost 1 base, and 7 bases lay in between. The CDR3 runs to 13 residues. The CDR3 nucleotides are TGCAGCGTTGAGCCAGCGGCCAAAAACATTCAGTACTTC. This translates into CSVEPAAKNIQYF.

The table lists this clonotype with many counts. This chain uses TRBV6-6 with TRBJ2-7; 8 positions agree with TRBD1. The CDR3 is made up of 11 amino acids. Germline values: CDR1 MNHNY, CDR2 SVGAGI (reference sequence). J lost 6 bases, V lost 8 bases, and 3 bases had no gene match. CDR3 in amino acids: CASLQGGEQYF. CDR3 bases: TGTGCCAGCTTACAGGGGGGCGAGCAGTACTTC.

The chain uses TRBV20-1 and TRBJ1-1; 7 bases match TRBD1. V dropped 0 bases and J dropped 1; count of bases not matched to a gene: 8. This CDR3 contains 16 residues. Germline-derived CDR1 and CDR2 are DFQATT and SNEGSKA (reference sequence). As DNA, the CDR3 is TGCAGTGCTAGAGATAGCTCGACAGGGAGGAACACTGAAGCTTTCTTT. Translation gives CSARDSSTGRNTEAFF.

The J gene is TRBJ2-1, the V gene TRBV4-3; D is undetermined. V lost 1 base and J lost 8, with 18 bases in between. Germline V CDR1 and CDR2: LGHNA, YSLEER. This CDR3 contains 16 residues. The CDR3 sequence: CASSQVVRSDSDEQFF. CDR3 DNA sequence: TGCGCCAGCAGCCAAGTGGTCAGGTCGGATTCGGATGAGCAGTTCTTC.

This clonotype was seen at least ten times. The CDR3 DNA is TGCGCCAGCAGCTTGGCTGGTGGGCAGCTAGCGACCCAGTACTTC. Translating gives CASSLAGGQLATQYF. The chain carries TRBV5-1 and TRBJ2-5; the D gene is possibly TRBD2 (5 bases). There are 15 residues in the CDR3. In germline, CDR1 is SGHRS, CDR2 YFSETQ. Trimming left V 0 bases short and J 7 bases short, with 16 bases between.

To note about this clonotype: The CDR3 ends on some other residue instead of the conserved phenylalanine or tryptophan, so this is likely a read error. V usage is TRBV28 and J usage is TRBJ2-5, with TRBD2 matching over 8 bases. Germline CDR1 is MDHEN and CDR2 is SYDVKM. This CDR3 has 14 amino acids. The CDR3 spells CASSRGGGQEPQYY. DNA for the CDR3: TGTGCCAGCAGTCGGGGGGGAGGCCAAGAGCCCCAGTACTAC.

This clonotype was seen a few times. For the CDR3, the DNA is TGCGCCAGCAGCTACTCGGTTGGGGGGGTTGGTACAGATACGCAGTATTTT. It codes for CASSYSVGGVGTDTQYF. The gene calls are TRBV5-1 and TRBJ2-3, with 7 bases identical to TRBD2. The CDR3 covers 17 residues. Looked up from germline, CDR1 is SGHRS and CDR2 is YFSETQ. Losses at the gene ends were 3 bases for V and 3 bases for J; bases not matched to a gene: 13. Based on the CDR3 plus reference TRBV5-1 and TRBJ2-3, the full variable domain is KAGVTQTPRYLIKTRGQQVTLSCSPISGHRSVSWYQQTPGQGLQFLFEYFSETQRNKGNFPGRFSGRQFSNSRSEMNVSTLELGDSALYLCASSYSVGGVGTDTQYFGPGTRLTVL.

V and J are TRBV7-9 and TRBJ2-5, with 14 bases aligning to TRBD2. V was pared by 5 bases and J by 1 base, with 15 bases of the junction left unmatched. Germline V gives CDR1 SEHNR, CDR2 FQNEAQ (reference sequence). This CDR3 is built from 20 residues. CDR3 region: CASSDTRTSGGQGPQETQYF. CDR3 nucleotide sequence: TGTGCCAGCAGCGATACCAGGACTAGCGGGGGGCAAGGCCCCCAAGAGACCCAGTACTTC.

This clonotype appeared once. A read error may explain this, as a much larger clone is one base away. The CDR3 is CSARDEGVSQDTQYF. CDR3 bases: TGCAGTGCTAGAGACGAGGGGGTGTCTCAAGATACGCAGTATTTT. The J gene is TRBJ2-3, the V gene TRBV20-1; the D gene is possibly TRBD1 (6 bases). The germline gives CDR1 DFQATT, CDR2 SNEGSKA (reference sequence). The V end was cut by 0 bases, the J end by 5 bases, with 15 bases between. The CDR3 totals 15 residues.

This clonotype was seen a few times. The chain uses TRBV4-3 and TRBJ2-3, with 12 bases matching TRBD2. V lost 1 base and J lost 7; bases outside the gene matches: 3. This CDR3 is 15 amino acids long. Germline V gene data show CDR1 as LGHNA and CDR2 as YSLEER. In DNA, the CDR3 is TGCGCCAGCAGCCAAGGACTAGCGGGGGCGAATACGCAGTATTTT. This codes for CASSQGLAGANTQYF.

This rearrangement joins TRBV7-9 to TRBJ2-7, with D unclear. The CDR3 is 14 residues long. CDR1 is SEHNR and CDR2 is FQNEAQ in the germline V gene (reference sequence). Trimming removed 5 bases from V and 6 bases from J, with 17 bases in between. CDR3 in DNA: TGTGCCAGCAGCCCGCCGACGCTAGTACCCGAGCAGTACTTC. Protein sequence: CASSPPTLVPEQYF.

Ten or more counts support this clonotype. This rearrangement joins TRBV5-6 to TRBJ2-3; D is perhaps TRBD2 (6 bases). The CDR3 length is 16 residues. Trimming stripped 0 bases from V and 2 bases from J, with 13 bases between. The germline V gene encodes CDR1 SGHDT and CDR2 YYEEEE. CDR3 region: CASSLDVGTYTDTQYF. The CDR3 DNA reads TGTGCCAGCAGCTTGGATGTCGGGACTTACACAGATACGCAGTATTTT.